The rows below give T cell receptor beta chains drawn from one sample of a study of OX40 agonist ivuxolimab in advanced cancers. Sequenced by immunoSEQ multiplex PCR; TCRdb stores in-frame clones only, minus some. The sample consists of 21,000 or so clones, approximately 90% of them appearing once. Source: CD4+ or CD8+ T cells sorted from blood, taken in a trial of the OX40 agonist ivuxolimab. Receptors originate from an adult with an advanced solid tumor such as melanoma, head and neck, liver or kidney cancer. CDR3s include the opening cysteine and the closing phenylalanine or tryptophan. The order of the fields is V gene, D gene, clone size, J gene, CDR3 protein, CDR3 DNA. D genes are given only for firm matches. Clone sizes are given selectively: once, few, many, or a class where the clone is expanded.

v_gene: TRBV29-1; d_gene: NA; abundance: NA; j_gene: TRBJ2-3; CDR3aa: CSGRVSLRFTDTQYF; CDR3nt: TGCAGCGGCAGGGTTTCCCTCAGGTTCACAGATACGCAGTATTTT
v_gene: TRBV7-9; d_gene: NA; abundance: NA; j_gene: TRBJ2-7; CDR3aa: CASSFSSQGWEQYF; CDR3nt: TGTGCCAGCAGCTTTAGTTCACAGGGATGGGAGCAGTACTTC
v_gene: TRBV6-5; d_gene: NA; abundance: NA; j_gene: TRBJ1-5; CDR3aa: CASSPQGGNQPQHF; CDR3nt: TGTGCCAGCAGTCCTCAGGGAGGCAATCAGCCCCAGCATTTT
v_gene: TRBV10-3; d_gene: NA; abundance: NA; j_gene: TRBJ2-1; CDR3aa: CAISELWDFNEQFF; CDR3nt: TGTGCCATCAGTGAGTTGTGGGACTTTAATGAGCAGTTCTTC
v_gene: TRBV7-6; d_gene: NA; abundance: few; j_gene: TRBJ1-5; CDR3aa: CASSLKGGQPQHF; CDR3nt: TGTGCCAGCAGCTTAAAGGGGGGCCAGCCCCAGCATTTT
v_gene: TRBV27; d_gene: NA; abundance: NA; j_gene: TRBJ2-7; CDR3aa: CASSSSPLSYEQYF; CDR3nt: TGTGCCAGCAGCAGCTCTCCCCTCTCCTACGAGCAGTACTTC
v_gene: TRBV7-3; d_gene: NA; abundance: NA; j_gene: TRBJ2-1; CDR3aa: CASSLNLPNHLEQFF; CDR3nt: TGTGCCAGCAGCTTAAATTTGCCGAATCATCTTGAGCAGTTCTTC
v_gene: TRBV2; d_gene: NA; abundance: NA; j_gene: TRBJ1-3; CDR3aa: CASREGVSGNTIYF; CDR3nt: TGTGCCAGCAGGGAGGGGGTCTCTGGAAACACCATATATTTT
v_gene: TRBV14; d_gene: NA; abundance: NA; j_gene: TRBJ2-1; CDR3aa: CASSQYLANEQFF; CDR3nt: TGTGCCAGCAGCCAATATTTGGCTAATGAGCAGTTCTTC
v_gene: TRBV11-2; d_gene: TRBD2; abundance: NA; j_gene: TRBJ2-7; CDR3aa: CASSPFVAGGYEQYF; CDR3nt: TGTGCCAGCAGCCCGTTCGTAGCGGGAGGCTACGAGCAGTACTTC
v_gene: TRBV13; d_gene: TRBD2; abundance: NA; j_gene: TRBJ2-5; CDR3aa: CASSTAGEETQYF; CDR3nt: TGTGCCAGCAGCACGGCGGGGGAAGAGACCCAGTACTTC
v_gene: TRBV9; d_gene: NA; abundance: NA; j_gene: TRBJ1-5; CDR3aa: CASSVAGGGDQPQHF; CDR3nt: TGTGCCAGCAGCGTAGCCGGCGGGGGGGATCAGCCCCAGCATTTT
v_gene: TRBV13; d_gene: TRBD1; abundance: NA; j_gene: TRBJ1-1; CDR3aa: CASSPGPGQGYTEAFF; CDR3nt: TGTGCCAGCAGCCCTGGACCGGGACAGGGTTACACTGAAGCTTTCTTT
v_gene: TRBV18; d_gene: NA; abundance: once; j_gene: TRBJ1-3; CDR3aa: CASSPPRDTIYF; CDR3nt: TGTGCCAGCTCACCACCTAGGGACACCATATATTTT
v_gene: TRBV27; d_gene: TRBD2; abundance: NA; j_gene: TRBJ2-3; CDR3aa: CASNLLAGLADTQYF; CDR3nt: TGTGCCAGCAATCTACTAGCGGGGTTGGCAGATACGCAGTATTTT
v_gene: TRBV27; d_gene: TRBD1; abundance: NA; j_gene: TRBJ2-5; CDR3aa: CASSDRVGETQYF; CDR3nt: TGTGCCAGCAGTGACAGGGTAGGCGAGACCCAGTACTTC
v_gene: TRBV9; d_gene: NA; abundance: NA; j_gene: TRBJ1-3; CDR3aa: CASSAVLSHGNTIYF; CDR3nt: TGTGCCAGCAGCGCCGTCCTCTCCCATGGAAACACCATATATTTT
v_gene: TRBV7-3; d_gene: NA; abundance: NA; j_gene: TRBJ2-5; CDR3aa: CASSFLGEYQETQYF; CDR3nt: TGTGCCAGCAGCTTCCTGGGGGAGTACCAAGAGACCCAGTACTTC
v_gene: TRBV28; d_gene: NA; abundance: medium-sized; j_gene: TRBJ2-1; CDR3aa: CASGPGPNEQFF; CDR3nt: TGTGCCAGCGGACCAGGGCCCAATGAGCAGTTCTTC
v_gene: TRBV27; d_gene: NA; abundance: NA; j_gene: TRBJ2-7; CDR3aa: CASSFTQGAGEQYF; CDR3nt: TGTGCCAGCAGTTTCACACAGGGTGCGGGGGAGCAGTACTTC
v_gene: TRBV15; d_gene: NA; abundance: NA; j_gene: TRBJ1-1; CDR3aa: CATSRGIQGLNTEAFF; CDR3nt: TGTGCCACCAGCAGAGGTATACAGGGTCTGAACACTGAAGCTTTCTTT
v_gene: TRBV15; d_gene: NA; abundance: medium-sized; j_gene: TRBJ2-2; CDR3aa: CATSRATGNTGELFF; CDR3nt: TGTGCCACCAGCAGAGCGACAGGAAACACCGGGGAGCTGTTTTTT